These 19 T cell receptor beta chains were all obtained from the same sample, sequenced in a study of OX40 agonist ivuxolimab in advanced cancers. Measured with immunoSEQ multiplex PCR; TCRdb has only the in-frame clones, and not every one. The profile covers approximately 120,000 clones, with around 90% appearing a single time and 0.65% to 0.9% taken by the ten largest. This sample comprised CD4+ or CD8+ T cells sorted from blood, obtained in a trial of the OX40 agonist ivuxolimab. The receptors here all came from an adult with an advanced solid tumor such as melanoma, head and neck, liver or kidney cancer.

This rearrangement joins TRBV29-1 to TRBJ2-5; D is unresolved. Per germline, CDR1 SQVTM and CDR2 ANQGSEA. Trimming took 6 bases from V and 5 from J, leaving 13 bases between them. CDR3 length: 12 amino acids. In DNA, the CDR3 is TGCAGCGTAGCCGGGTTGGGGGAGACCCAGTACTTC. Protein product: CSVAGLGETQYF.

The chain employs TRBV5-6 and TRBJ2-6; 8 nucleotides match TRBD1. Germline trimming cut 2 bases from V and 0 bases from J; bases unmatched to any gene: 4. Germline V CDR1 and CDR2: SGHDT, YYEEEE. The CDR3 runs 17 residues. The CDR3 nucleotides read TGTGCCAGCAGCTTCCCAGGGGGCCTCTCTGGGGCCAACGTCCTGACTTTC. It codes for CASSFPGGLSGANVLTF.

The chain carries TRBV10-3 and TRBJ2-3; 11 bases fit TRBD1. In germline, CDR1 is ENHRY, CDR2 SYGVKD. V lost 2 bases, J lost 0 bases, and 1 base stayed unmatched. This CDR3 is 16 amino acids long. CDR3 amino acids: CAISEGQGASTDTQYF. CDR3 in DNA: TGTGCCATCAGTGAGGGACAGGGGGCTAGCACAGATACGCAGTATTTT.

The J gene is TRBJ2-1, the V gene TRBV7-9; weak D call: TRBD2 (6 bases). The V end lost 5 bases, the J end lost 4 bases, and 24 bases lay between the germline ends. Germline CDR1 SEHNR, CDR2 FQNEAQ (reference sequence). This CDR3 spans 18 amino acids. In DNA form, the CDR3 reads TGTGCCAGCAGCCGGTTCGGGAGCGACAGAAATAATTACAATGAGCAGTTCTTC. As protein: CASSRFGSDRNNYNEQFF.

The chain recombines TRBV9 with TRBJ1-1; 8 nucleotides align to TRBD1. Per germline, CDR1 SGDLS and CDR2 YYNGEE. V was pared by 7 bases and J by 4 bases, with 6 bases of the junction left unmatched. CDR3 length: 13 amino acids. CDR3 sequence: CASATGVITEAFF. The CDR3 DNA reads as TGTGCCAGCGCGACAGGGGTGATCACTGAAGCTTTCTTT.

This chain links TRBV7-8 with TRBJ1-1; D is unresolved. The CDR3 has 13 residues. Germline V CDR1 and CDR2: SGHVS, FQNEAQ. V lost 6 bases and J lost 3, with 11 bases in between. The CDR3 nucleotides are TGTGCCAGCAGTGGGTCTAAGGACACTGAAGCTTTCTTT. As protein: CASSGSKDTEAFF.

The chain's CDR3 is CASSFQGNTEAFF. Written as DNA, the CDR3 is TGTGCCAGCAGCTTTCAGGGAAACACTGAAGCTTTCTTT. The V and J genes are TRBV5-4 and TRBJ1-1; D is possibly TRBD1 (5 bases). The V and J ends lost 2 bases and 2 bases respectively, with 7 bases between them. Germline CDR1 SGHNT, CDR2 YYREEE (reference sequence). CDR3 size: 13 residues.

This sequence joins TRBV9 and TRBJ1-3, with unresolved D. The CDR3 totals 11 residues. Per the germline V gene, CDR1 is SGDLS and CDR2 is YYNGEE. V was trimmed by 5 bases and J by 4 bases, leaving 4 bases between them. The CDR3 DNA reads TGTGCCAGCAGAAAGGGAAACACCATATATTTT. Translating it yields CASRKGNTIYF.

The chain carries TRBV19 and TRBJ2-7, with 7 bases fitting TRBD1. Germline CDR1 is LNHDA and CDR2 is SQIVND (reference sequence). Trimming cost V 3 bases and J 2 bases; bases outside gene matches: 10. The CDR3 totals 16 residues. CDR3 DNA sequence: TGTGCCAGTAGTATTGGTGGCGCCCAGGGGGCCTACGAGCAGTACTTC. It codes for CASSIGGAQGAYEQYF. The variable domain in full, with the rest retrieved from reference TRBV19 and TRBJ2-7, is DGGITQSPKYLFRKEGQNVTLSCEQNLNHDAMYWYRQDPGQGLRLIYYSQIVNDFQKGDIAEGYSVSREKKESFPLTVTSAQKNPTAFYLCASSIGGAQGAYEQYFGPGTRLTVT.

V and J are TRBV28 and TRBJ1-6; 9 bases fit TRBD1. CDR1 is MDHEN, CDR2 SYDVKM, per germline. V gave up 6 bases and J gave up 10 bases; unmatched junction bases: 4. This CDR3 has 13 residues. For the CDR3, the DNA is TGTGCCAGCAGCCGGGACAGGGAATCACCCCTCCACTTT. The encoded protein is CASSRDRESPLHF.

The V gene is TRBV7-3, the J gene TRBJ1-1, with TRBD1 as a possible D gene (5 bases). Trimming stripped 2 bases from V and 1 base from J, with 8 bases between. The CDR3 is made up of 14 amino acids. Germline V gene sequence: CDR1 SGHTA, CDR2 FQGTGA. The CDR3 nucleotides read TGTGCCAGCAGCTTAGGACAAGGGAACACTGAAGCTTTCTTT. This gives the protein CASSLGQGNTEAFF.

This sequence joins TRBV2 and TRBJ2-2, with 10 bases matching TRBD2. CDR3 size: 16 residues. J lost 4 bases, V lost 4 bases, and 6 bases had no gene match. Germline assignment: CDR1 SNHLY and CDR2 FYNNEI. CDR3 DNA sequence: TGTGCCAGCAGTGGGATCAGCGGGAGGGTCACCGGGGAGCTGTTTTTT. Its translation: CASSGISGRVTGELFF.

This clone was seen a single time. V and J are TRBV4-1 and TRBJ2-1; 7 nucleotides align to TRBD1. CDR1 and CDR2 from the germline V gene are MGHRA and YSYEKL. The length of the CDR3 is 15 residues. J gave up 0 bases and V 4 bases, and 3 bases lay outside the gene matches. The CDR3 coding sequence is TGCGCCAGCAGCCGAGGGGACAGCTCCTACAATGAGCAGTTCTTC. Protein product: CASSRGDSSYNEQFF.

This sequence joins TRBV7-9 and TRBJ2-3, with TRBD1 as a possible D gene (5 bases). V gave up 2 bases and J gave up 2 bases, with 11 bases separating them. Germline V gene data show CDR1 as SEHNR and CDR2 as FQNEAQ (reference sequence). This CDR3 contains 15 residues. The CDR3 loop reads CASSLPQGYTDTQYF. CDR3 coding DNA: TGTGCCAGCAGCTTACCCCAGGGATACACAGATACGCAGTATTTT.

This rearrangement joins TRBV15 to TRBJ2-1, with D perhaps given as TRBD1 or TRBD2 (5 bases each). The CDR3 is 15 residues long. The germline gives CDR1 LNHNV, CDR2 YYDKDF (reference sequence). Deletions cut 5 bases from V and 9 bases from J, with 20 bases between. The CDR3 spells CATSGAGTGAVEQFF. The DNA for the CDR3 is TGTGCCACCAGCGGCGCCGGGACCGGTGCCGTTGAGCAGTTCTTC.

The gene calls are TRBV7-9 and TRBJ2-1; the match to TRBD2 covers 10 bases. The CDR3 runs 18 residues. Unmatched junction bases numbered 8, after V lost 0 bases and J lost 3 bases. The germline V gene encodes CDR1 SEHNR and CDR2 FQNEAQ (reference sequence). CDR3 protein: CASSLATGLAAYYNEQFF. CDR3 sequence (DNA): TGTGCCAGCAGCTTAGCAACCGGACTAGCGGCATACTACAATGAGCAGTTCTTC. Using reference TRBV7-9 and TRBJ2-1 for the parts outside the CDR3, the full variable domain is DTGVSQNPRHKITKRGQNVTFRCDPISEHNRLYWYRQTLGQGPEFLTYFQNEAQLEKSRLLSDRFSAERPKGSFSTLEIQRTEQGDSAMYLCASSLATGLAAYYNEQFFGPGTRLTVL.

The chain combines TRBV2 with TRBJ1-5; 8 positions match TRBD1. This CDR3 spans 17 amino acids. V shed 5 bases and J 6 bases; nucleotides not matched to a gene: 15. CDR1 and CDR2 (germline): SNHLY, FYNNEI. The CDR3 DNA follows: TGTGCCAGCAGTCCTGTTTTTTCCGGACAGGGAGTTCAGCCCCAGCATTTT. As protein: CASSPVFSGQGVQPQHF.

The rearrangement joins TRBV15 to TRBJ2-1, with D perhaps matching TRBD1 (6 bases). The CDR3 runs to 15 residues. The germline V gene encodes CDR1 LNHNV and CDR2 YYDKDF (reference sequence). V lost 0 bases and J 9 bases, leaving 15 bases between the germline ends. The chain's CDR3 is CATSREISGVGEQFF. As DNA, the CDR3 is TGTGCCACCAGCAGAGAGATATCAGGGGTGGGTGAGCAGTTCTTC. Combining the CDR3 with reference TRBV15 and TRBJ2-1 gives the whole variable domain DAMVIQNPRYQVTQFGKPVTLSCSQTLNHNVMYWYQQKSSQAPKLLFHYYDKDFNNEADTPDNFQSRRPNTSFCFLDIRSPGLGDTAMYLCATSREISGVGEQFFGPGTRLTVL.

V and J are TRBV7-9 and TRBJ1-4; a weak D match, TRBD1 (5 bases). Per the germline V gene, CDR1 is SEHNR and CDR2 is FQNEAQ (reference sequence). V was clipped by 6 bases and J by 8 bases, with 16 bases between them. This CDR3 is built from 14 residues. DNA for the CDR3: TGTGCCAGCAGGGGACTCACCGCGGGGGAAAAACTGTTTTTT. Residues: CASRGLTAGEKLFF.